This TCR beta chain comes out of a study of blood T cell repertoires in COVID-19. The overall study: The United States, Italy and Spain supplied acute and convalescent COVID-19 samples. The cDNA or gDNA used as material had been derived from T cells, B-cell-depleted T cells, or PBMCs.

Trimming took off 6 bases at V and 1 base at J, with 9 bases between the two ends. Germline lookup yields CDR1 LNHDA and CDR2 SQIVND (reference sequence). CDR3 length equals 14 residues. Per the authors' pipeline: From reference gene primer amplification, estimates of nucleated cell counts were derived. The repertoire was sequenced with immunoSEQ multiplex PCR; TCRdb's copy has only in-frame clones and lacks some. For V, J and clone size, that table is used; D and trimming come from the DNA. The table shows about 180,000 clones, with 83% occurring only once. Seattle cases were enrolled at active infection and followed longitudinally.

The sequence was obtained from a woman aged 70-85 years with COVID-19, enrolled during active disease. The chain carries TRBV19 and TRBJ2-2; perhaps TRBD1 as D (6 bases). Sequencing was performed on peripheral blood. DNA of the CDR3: TGTGCCAGTAGACTGGACAGGAACACCGGGGAGCTGTTTTTT. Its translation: CASRLDRNTGELFF.